The 21 T cell receptor beta chains reported below all come from one sample, sequenced in a study of blood T cell repertoires in COVID-19. Assay: immunoSEQ multiplex PCR; the TCRdb copy retains only in-frame clones and omits some. Of approximately 30,000 clones in the sample, approximately 88% were seen once. The sequenced material came from peripheral blood. The origin of the receptors is a woman aged 40 to 55 with active or convalescent COVID-19.

The chain combines TRBV5-5 with TRBJ2-1, with a possible D match to TRBD2 (6 bases). The CDR3 runs 13 residues. In germline, CDR1 is SGHKS, CDR2 YYEKEE (reference sequence). Trimming took off 4 bases at V and 7 bases at J, with 12 bases between the two ends. The CDR3 is CASSRGTQNEQFF. The DNA of the CDR3 is TGTGCCAGCAGCCGCGGGACTCAAAATGAGCAGTTCTTC.

This chain links TRBV7-2 with TRBJ2-5, with 12 nucleotides matching TRBD2. Per germline, CDR1 SGHTA and CDR2 FQGNSA. The CDR3 has 16 amino acids. After removal of 5 bases from V and 2 bases from J, the junction contained 6 bases not matched to a gene. CDR3 residues: CASSQLAGGQQETQYF. The CDR3 bases are TGTGCCAGCAGCCAACTAGCGGGGGGTCAACAAGAGACCCAGTACTTC.

CDR3 protein: CASSDDPGDASNTEAFF. In DNA, the CDR3 is TGTGCCAGCAGTGACGATCCGGGGGACGCCTCGAACACTGAAGCTTTCTTT. The chain uses TRBV6-4 and TRBJ1-1; a possible D gene is TRBD1 (5 bases). Germline CDR1 MRHNA, CDR2 SNTAGT. The CDR3 length is 17 residues. The V gene lost 2 bases and the J gene lost 1 base, with 17 bases spanning the gap.

The chain has TRBV19 and TRBJ2-4; D is possibly TRBD1 (6 bases). This CDR3 spans 16 amino acids. With 7 bases removed from V and 8 bases from J, the gap between germline ends came to 24 bases. The V gene's germline CDR1 is LNHDA and CDR2 SQIVND (reference sequence). This CDR3 is CASTRQATSGLDIQYF. The CDR3 nucleotides read TGTGCCAGTACAAGACAGGCAACCTCTGGTTTGGACATTCAGTACTTC.

The chain links TRBV27 to TRBJ1-1, with 7 positions matching TRBD1. Losses at the gene ends were 5 bases for V and 2 bases for J; bases not matched to a gene: 5. The CDR3 is made up of 14 amino acids. In germline, CDR1 is MNHEY, CDR2 SMNVEV (reference sequence). CDR3: CASSTQGENTEAFF. CDR3 DNA sequence: TGTGCCAGCAGTACCCAGGGGGAAAACACTGAAGCTTTCTTT.

V and J are TRBV2 and TRBJ2-3; possibly TRBD1 for D (6 bases). The length of the CDR3 is 14 residues. Germline CDR1 is SNHLY and CDR2 is FYNNEI. Trimming took off 8 bases at V and 6 bases at J, with 18 bases between the two ends. DNA for the CDR3: TGTGCCAGCGCGCAGGGGCGGTCTATGGATACGCAGTATTTT. As protein: CASAQGRSMDTQYF.

This clone was detected only once. V and J are TRBV7-9 and TRBJ2-3; 7 bases are shared with TRBD2. The V segment lost 4 bases and the J segment 1 base; nucleotides outside the gene matches: 8. The CDR3 loop spans 16 amino acids. Germline V lookup: CDR1 SEHNR, CDR2 FQNEAQ (reference sequence). The CDR3 DNA is TGTGCCAGCAGCTCATTAGCCCGGGGGGGCACAGATACGCAGTATTTT. Protein product: CASSSLARGGTDTQYF.

The J gene is TRBJ2-7, the V gene TRBV7-2; perhaps TRBD1 as D (6 bases). The germline gives CDR1 SGHTA, CDR2 FQGNSA. V dropped 0 bases and J dropped 4 bases, with 7 bases sitting between them. The CDR3 has 13 residues. The CDR3, as DNA: TGTGCCAGCAGCTTAGCTAGGGGGTACGAGCAGTACTTC. Translating it yields CASSLARGYEQYF.

The rearrangement joins TRBV6-2 or TRBV6-3 to TRBJ2-5; maybe TRBD1 (5 bases). The CDR3 has 13 residues. The germline V gene encodes CDR1 MNHEY and CDR2 SVGEGT. Trimming took 2 bases from V and 1 from J, leaving 5 bases between them. CDR3 DNA: TGTGCCAGCAGTTACACAGGCCAAGAGACCCAGTACTTC. Amino acids: CASSYTGQETQYF.

The chain uses TRBV9 and TRBJ2-2; 7 bases are a match to TRBD1. Germline V lookup: CDR1 SGDLS, CDR2 YYNGEE. J gave up 0 bases and V 2 bases, and 10 bases lay outside the gene matches. The CDR3 has 18 residues. This chain's CDR3 is CASSVPRTGGANTGELFF. DNA of the CDR3: TGTGCCAGCAGCGTGCCTAGGACAGGTGGAGCGAACACCGGGGAGCTGTTTTTT. Combining the CDR3 with reference TRBV9 and TRBJ2-2 gives the whole variable domain DSGVTQTPKHLITATGQRVTLRCSPRSGDLSVYWYQQSLDQGLQFLIQYYNGEERAKGNILERFSAQQFPDLHSELNLSSLELGDSALYFCASSVPRTGGANTGELFFGEGSRLTVL.

J is TRBJ1-1 and V is TRBV7-2; 10 bases agree with TRBD1. Germline V gene lookup returns CDR1 SGHTA and CDR2 FQGNSA. V was pared by 5 bases and J by 5 bases, with 8 bases of the junction left unmatched. The CDR3 is 15 residues long. For the CDR3, the DNA is TGTGCCAGCAGCGAAGACAGGGGGCGCCGGACTGAAGCTTTCTTT. Its protein product is CASSEDRGRRTEAFF.

This clone was counted once. The CDR3 region has the DNA TGTGCCAGCAGCTGGGTGGACTATCAAGGGGCCCACGAGCAGTACTTC. It specifies CASSWVDYQGAHEQYF. V and J are TRBV28 and TRBJ2-7; TRBD2 might be the D (6 bases). The CDR3 contains 16 residues. V was trimmed by 6 bases and J by 5 bases, leaving 23 bases between them. Germline-derived CDR1 and CDR2 are MDHEN and SYDVKM.

In this sample, this clone turned up once. The gene calls are TRBV6-5 and TRBJ2-5; D might be TRBD1 (5 bases). V lost 6 bases and J lost 3, with 14 bases in between. CDR1 and CDR2 (germline): MNHEY, SVGAGI. CDR3 length: 14 amino acids. The chain's CDR3 is CASRNRLSKETQYF. The DNA for the CDR3 is TGTGCCAGCAGAAACAGGTTAAGTAAAGAGACCCAGTACTTC.

This clone was observed once. This chain joins TRBV28 and TRBJ2-2, with D tentatively TRBD2 (7 bases). Trimming removed 3 bases from V and 5 bases from J, with 16 bases in between. CDR3 length: 16 residues. Per germline, CDR1 MDHEN and CDR2 SYDVKM. CDR3: CASSFGWRGPTGELFF. DNA for the CDR3: TGTGCCAGCAGTTTCGGCTGGCGGGGGCCGACCGGGGAGCTGTTTTTT.

CDR3 bases: TGTGCCAGCAGCCCCCCCGGCACAGATACGCAGTATTTT. Amino acids: CASSPPGTDTQYF. The chain employs TRBV7-2 and TRBJ2-3; D remains unclear. The CDR3 is made up of 13 amino acids. Trimming took 5 bases from V and 1 from J, leaving 7 bases between them. CDR1 SGHTA and CDR2 FQGNSA come from the germline V gene.

The V call is TRBV2, the J call TRBJ1-1; D not certain. Trimming removed 3 bases at V and 7 bases at J, with 6 bases between. This CDR3 is built from 11 residues. CDR1 SNHLY and CDR2 FYNNEI come from the germline V gene. The CDR3 DNA is TGTGCCAGCAGTGAGGCAGGTGAAGCTTTCTTT. Amino acids: CASSEAGEAFF.

The chain is built from TRBV2 and TRBJ1-4, with D possibly TRBD1 on 6 matching bases. The CDR3 is 15 residues long. Trimming stripped 7 bases from V and 0 bases from J, with 12 bases between. The germline gives CDR1 SNHLY, CDR2 FYNNEI. The CDR3 here is CASNLDSATNEKLFF. The CDR3 DNA is TGTGCCAGCAACTTGGACAGTGCAACTAATGAAAAACTGTTTTTT.

This clone was seen only a few times. This chain joins TRBV7-9 and TRBJ2-7; TRBD1 is a possible D gene (6 bases). V lost 5 bases to trimming and J lost 2 bases, with 13 bases between them. The CDR3 loop spans 14 amino acids. Germline values: CDR1 SEHNR, CDR2 FQNEAQ (reference sequence). The CDR3 DNA is TGTGCCAGCAGCCCCGGACAGACCCCCTACGAGCAGTACTTC. Amino acid sequence: CASSPGQTPYEQYF.

This clone was counted between two and nine times. The rearrangement uses TRBV19 and TRBJ1-2, with TRBD1 identical over 10 bases. This CDR3 comprises 16 residues. From germline, CDR1 is LNHDA and CDR2 SQIVND (reference sequence). Germline trimming cut 3 bases from V and 3 bases from J; bases unmatched to any gene: 7. CDR3 in amino acids: CASSILRDRGDYGYTF. The CDR3 coding sequence is TGTGCCAGTAGTATCTTGCGGGACAGGGGTGACTATGGCTACACCTTC.

The CDR3 coding sequence is TGTGCCAGCAGCTCGGAGGCTATGAACACTGAAGCTTTCTTT. Its protein is CASSSEAMNTEAFF. The rearrangement uses TRBV7-9 and TRBJ1-1; D is unclear. This CDR3 contains 14 residues. Germline V gene sequence: CDR1 SEHNR, CDR2 FQNEAQ (reference sequence). The V gene lost 4 bases and the J gene lost 0 bases, with 9 bases spanning the gap. The full variable domain, with the rest looked up from reference TRBV7-9 and TRBJ1-1, is DTGVSQNPRHKITKRGQNVTFRCDPISEHNRLYWYRQTLGQGPEFLTYFQNEAQLEKSRLLSDRFSAERPKGSFSTLEIQRTEQGDSAMYLCASSSEAMNTEAFFGQGTRLTVV.

This clone has a single count. The chain links TRBV15 to TRBJ1-2; 7 bases match TRBD1. V trimming: 4 bases; J trimming: 8 bases; junction bases outside the gene matches: 16. The CDR3 loop spans 16 amino acids. Germline values: CDR1 LNHNV, CDR2 YYDKDF (reference sequence). The CDR3 nucleotides read TGTGCCACCAGCATCGGGACAGACATCTTACGTCGAGGCTACACCTTC. It yields the protein CATSIGTDILRRGYTF.